This T cell receptor beta chain comes out of a study of shared clonotypes between healthy human individuals. On this clone itself: The target antigen is unknown.

A CD45RA+ naive subset and a CD45RA-negative memory subset were split from CD4+ cells. It was across several immunoSEQ plates that each subset's genomic DNA was evenly split. TCRdb keeps only in-frame clones here, not all; method: immunoSEQ multiplex PCR. This sample has around 990,000 clones, with roughly 77% found just once. Study observations and caveats: Only blood was sampled, and tissue TCR repertoires likely differ from blood ones.

Germline values: CDR1 MDHEN, CDR2 SYDVKM. The CDR3 covers 15 residues. Unmatched junction bases numbered 10, after V lost 6 bases and J lost 8 bases. This chain joins TRBV28 and TRBJ1-2; 12 bases match TRBD1. This TCR was recovered from a man between 18 and 35 years old in good health. Some clones in this sample may be carry-over from other donors' samples. The material sequenced was memory CD4+ T cells from PBMCs. Sample subset: CD45RA-negative fraction. The CDR3 region is CASRPSGQGAQGYTF. In DNA, the CDR3 is TGTGCCAGCAGGCCCTCGGGACAGGGGGCGCAAGGCTACACCTTC.